The T cell receptor beta chain under discussion was sequenced for a study of radiotherapy plus CTLA-4 blockade in lung cancer. Sequenced by immunoSEQ multiplex PCR; TCRdb stores in-frame clones only, minus some. The repertoire holds about 27,000 clones, with around 70% as singletons. Germline CDR1 reads SGHRS; CDR2 reads YFSETQ. The CDR3 has 15 residues. Trimming took off 2 bases at V and 0 bases at J, with 9 bases between the two ends. The sample consisted of peripheral blood, taken from a patient treated with radiotherapy plus ipilimumab. The clonotype comes from a human donor with non-small cell lung cancer who had stable disease on radiotherapy plus ipilimumab. This rearrangement joins TRBV5-1 to TRBJ2-1; D might be TRBD2 (5 bases). The CDR3 sequence: CASSLVGGSYNEQFF. The CDR3 bases are TGCGCCAGCAGCTTAGTAGGAGGCTCCTACAATGAGCAGTTCTTC.